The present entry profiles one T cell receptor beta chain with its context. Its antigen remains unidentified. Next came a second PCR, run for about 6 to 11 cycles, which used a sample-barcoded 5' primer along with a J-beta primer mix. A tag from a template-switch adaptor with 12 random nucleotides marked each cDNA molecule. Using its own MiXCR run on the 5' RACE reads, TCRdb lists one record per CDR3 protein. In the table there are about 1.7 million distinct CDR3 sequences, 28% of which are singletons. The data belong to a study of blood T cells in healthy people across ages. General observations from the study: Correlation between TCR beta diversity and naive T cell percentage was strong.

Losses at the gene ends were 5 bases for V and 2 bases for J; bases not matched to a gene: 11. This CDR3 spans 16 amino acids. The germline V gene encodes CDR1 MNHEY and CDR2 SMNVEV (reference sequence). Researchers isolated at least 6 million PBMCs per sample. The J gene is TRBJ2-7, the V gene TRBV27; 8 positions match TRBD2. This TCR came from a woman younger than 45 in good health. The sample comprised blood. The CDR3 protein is CASSPGLAGQAYEQYF. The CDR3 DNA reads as TGTGCCAGCAGTCCCGGTCTAGCGGGCCAAGCCTACGAGCAGTACTTC.